This record covers a single T cell receptor (beta chain). As yet, its antigen is unknown. TCRdb re-called the 5' RACE reads through MiXCR, storing one row per CDR3 protein. The repertoire holds 550,000 or so distinct CDR3 sequences, with less than 20% as singletons. This specimen belongs to a study of T cells after yellow fever vaccination. Points from the study as a whole: One caveat is that FACS-sorted repertoires could contain abundant clonotypes contaminating from the bulk population. Across the CD4 and CD8 compartments, a small share of clonotypes was present in both.

This TCR derives from a man aged 25-45 years who received the YFV17D yellow fever vaccine. Sequences were derived from PBMCs, sampled 15 days after the yellow fever booster vaccination.

The CDR3 sequence: CASGFLRPGSTNEQFF. CDR3 coding DNA: TGTGCTAGTGGTTTCCTTAGGCCCGGAAGTACGAATGAGCAGTTCTTC. The V gene is TRBV12-5, the J gene TRBJ2-1; D is uncertain. V shed 3 bases and J shed 7 bases, with 19 bases lying between them. The CDR3 consists of 16 residues. Germline loops: CDR1 LGHNT, CDR2 FRNRAP.